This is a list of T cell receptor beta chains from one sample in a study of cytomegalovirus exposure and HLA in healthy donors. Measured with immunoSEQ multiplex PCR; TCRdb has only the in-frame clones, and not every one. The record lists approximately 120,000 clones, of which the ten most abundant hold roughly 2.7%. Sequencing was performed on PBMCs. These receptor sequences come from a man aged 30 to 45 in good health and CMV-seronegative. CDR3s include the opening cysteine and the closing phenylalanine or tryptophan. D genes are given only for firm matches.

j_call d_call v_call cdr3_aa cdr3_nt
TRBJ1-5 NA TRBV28 CASSPSGRDSNQPQHF TGTGCCAGCAGTCCCTCCGGCAGGGATAGCAATCAGCCCCAGCATTTT
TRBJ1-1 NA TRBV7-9 CASSPPGEAFF TGTGCCAGCAGCCCTCCGGGTGAAGCTTTCTTT
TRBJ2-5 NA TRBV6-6 CASSYQRQRVKETQYF TGTGCCAGCAGTTATCAAAGACAGCGAGTTAAAGAGACCCAGTACTTC
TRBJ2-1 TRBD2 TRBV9 CASSETPITSGTGGIDEQFF TGTGCCAGCAGCGAGACCCCTATTACGAGCGGGACCGGCGGTATAGATGAGCAGTTCTTC
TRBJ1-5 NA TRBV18 CASSPDSNSNQPQHF TGTGCCAGCTCACCGGACAGTAATAGCAATCAGCCCCAGCATTTT
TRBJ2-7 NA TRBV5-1 CASSFGNEQYF TGCGCCAGCAGCTTTGGCAACGAGCAGTACTTC
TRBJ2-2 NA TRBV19 CASSALQGYAGELFF TGTGCCAGTAGTGCCCTCCAGGGATACGCCGGGGAGCTGTTTTTT
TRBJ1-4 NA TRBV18 CASSPNSDSGGEKLFF TGTGCCAGCTCACCAAATTCGGACTCCGGTGGCGAAAAACTGTTTTTT
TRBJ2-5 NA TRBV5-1 CASSPAGGGGETQYF TGCGCCAGCAGCCCCGCTGGGGGGGGCGGAGAGACCCAGTACTTC
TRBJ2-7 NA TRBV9 CASSVDPNSDYEQYF TGTGCCAGCAGCGTAGACCCCAACAGTGACTACGAGCAGTACTTC
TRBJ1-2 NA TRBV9 CASSPPAEGYGYTF TGTGCCAGCAGCCCGCCCGCGGAGGGATATGGCTACACCTTC
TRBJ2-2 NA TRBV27 CASSSLAKGTGELFF TGTGCCAGCAGTTCACTAGCTAAGGGGACCGGGGAGCTGTTTTTT
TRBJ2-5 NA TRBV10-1 CASSVTREETQYF TGCGCCAGCAGTGTAACTAGAGAAGAGACCCAGTACTTC
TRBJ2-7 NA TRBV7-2 CASSGTVTYEQYF TGTGCCAGCAGCGGGACTGTCACCTACGAGCAGTACTTC
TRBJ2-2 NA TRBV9 CASSRSTGELFF TGTGCCAGCAGTCGCAGCACCGGGGAGCTGTTTTTT
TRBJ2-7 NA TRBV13 CASSLDSWQGIDEQYF TGTGCCAGCAGCTTAGATTCGTGGCAGGGGATCGACGAGCAGTACTTC
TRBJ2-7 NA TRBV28 CASSLGQNSYEQYF TGTGCCAGCAGCCTTGGACAGAATTCCTACGAGCAGTACTTC
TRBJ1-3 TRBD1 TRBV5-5 CASSEEGAKGNTIYF TGTGCCAGCAGCGAGGAGGGGGCGAAAGGAAACACCATATATTTT
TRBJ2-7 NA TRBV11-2 CASSSVWAGLSYEQYF TGTGCCAGCAGCTCCGTCTGGGCGGGCCTCTCCTACGAGCAGTACTTC
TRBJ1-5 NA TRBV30 CAWSPGKLSNQPQHF TGTGCCTGGAGTCCGGGGAAGCTTAGCAATCAGCCCCAGCATTTT